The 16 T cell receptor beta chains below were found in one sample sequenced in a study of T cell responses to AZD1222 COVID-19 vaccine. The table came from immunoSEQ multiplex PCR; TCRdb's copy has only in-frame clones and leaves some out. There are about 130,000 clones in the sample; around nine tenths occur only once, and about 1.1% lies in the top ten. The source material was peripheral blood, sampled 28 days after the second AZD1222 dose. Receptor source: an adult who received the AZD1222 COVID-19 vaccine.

The CDR3 coding sequence is TGTGCCAGCATCCCTCTTAGCGGGAGAGCAGATACGCAGTATTTT. It codes for CASIPLSGRADTQYF. The chain recombines TRBV28 with TRBJ2-3, with 9 bases identical to TRBD2. CDR1 is MDHEN and CDR2 is SYDVKM in the germline V gene. This CDR3 contains 15 residues. V shed 7 bases and J 4 bases; nucleotides not matched to a gene: 9.

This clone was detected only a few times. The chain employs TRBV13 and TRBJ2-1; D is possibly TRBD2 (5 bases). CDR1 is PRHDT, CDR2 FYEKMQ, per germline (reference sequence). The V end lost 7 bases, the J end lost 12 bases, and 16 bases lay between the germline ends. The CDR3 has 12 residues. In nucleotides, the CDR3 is TGTGCCAGCACTAATAACGGACGGGGGCAGTTCTTC. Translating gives CASTNNGRGQFF.

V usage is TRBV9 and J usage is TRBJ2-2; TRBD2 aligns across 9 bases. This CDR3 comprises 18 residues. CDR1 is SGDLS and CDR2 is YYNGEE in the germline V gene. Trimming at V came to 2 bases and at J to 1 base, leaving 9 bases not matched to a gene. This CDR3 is CASSVKLAGRVNTGELFF. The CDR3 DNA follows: TGTGCCAGCAGCGTCAAACTAGCGGGCCGGGTGAACACCGGGGAGCTGTTTTTT.

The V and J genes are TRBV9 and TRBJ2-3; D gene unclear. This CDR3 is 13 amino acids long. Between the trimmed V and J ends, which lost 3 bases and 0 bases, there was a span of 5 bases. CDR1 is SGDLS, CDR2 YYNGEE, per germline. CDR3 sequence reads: CASSGDSTDTQYF. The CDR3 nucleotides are TGTGCCAGCAGCGGAGACAGCACAGATACGCAGTATTTT. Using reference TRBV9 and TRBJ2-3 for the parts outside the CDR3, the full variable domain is DSGVTQTPKHLITATGQRVTLRCSPRSGDLSVYWYQQSLDQGLQFLIQYYNGEERAKGNILERFSAQQFPDLHSELNLSSLELGDSALYFCASSGDSTDTQYFGPGTRLTVL.

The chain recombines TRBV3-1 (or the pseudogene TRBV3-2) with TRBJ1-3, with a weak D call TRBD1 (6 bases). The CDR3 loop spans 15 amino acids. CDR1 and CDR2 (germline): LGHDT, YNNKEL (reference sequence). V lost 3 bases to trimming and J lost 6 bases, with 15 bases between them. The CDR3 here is CASSHGTPRANTIYF. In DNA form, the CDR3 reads TGTGCCAGCAGCCATGGGACACCCCGGGCAAACACCATATATTTT.

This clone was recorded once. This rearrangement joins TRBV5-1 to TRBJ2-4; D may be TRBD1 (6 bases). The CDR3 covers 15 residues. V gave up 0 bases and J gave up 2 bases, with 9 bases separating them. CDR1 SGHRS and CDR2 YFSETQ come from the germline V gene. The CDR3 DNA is TGCGCCAGCAGCTTGGATCAGGGGACCAAAAACATTCAGTACTTC. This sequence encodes CASSLDQGTKNIQYF.

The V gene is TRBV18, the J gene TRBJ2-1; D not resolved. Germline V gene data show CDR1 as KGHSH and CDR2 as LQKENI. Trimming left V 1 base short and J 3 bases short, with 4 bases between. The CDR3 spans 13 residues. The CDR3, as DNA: TGTGCCAGCTCACCACGGGTCTACAATGAGCAGTTCTTC. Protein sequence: CASSPRVYNEQFF.

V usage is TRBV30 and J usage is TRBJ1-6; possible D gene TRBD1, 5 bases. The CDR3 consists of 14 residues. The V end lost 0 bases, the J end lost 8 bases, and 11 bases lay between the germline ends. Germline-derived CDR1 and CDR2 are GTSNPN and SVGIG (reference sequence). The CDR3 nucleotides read TGTGCCTGGAGTGTAGAAGTGGGGGATTCACCCCTCCACTTT. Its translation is CAWSVEVGDSPLHF.

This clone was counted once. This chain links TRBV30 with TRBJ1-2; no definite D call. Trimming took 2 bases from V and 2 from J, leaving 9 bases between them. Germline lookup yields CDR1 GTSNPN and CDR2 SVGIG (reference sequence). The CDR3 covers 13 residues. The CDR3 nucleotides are TGTGCCTGGAGTTACCCAGGAAACTATGGCTACACCTTC. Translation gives CAWSYPGNYGYTF.

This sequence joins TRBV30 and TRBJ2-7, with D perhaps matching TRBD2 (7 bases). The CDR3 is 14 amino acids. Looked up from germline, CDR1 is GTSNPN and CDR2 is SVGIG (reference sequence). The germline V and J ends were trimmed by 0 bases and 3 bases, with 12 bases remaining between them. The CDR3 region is CAWSVGGANYEQYF. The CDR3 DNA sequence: TGTGCCTGGAGTGTGGGGGGGGCGAACTACGAGCAGTACTTC.

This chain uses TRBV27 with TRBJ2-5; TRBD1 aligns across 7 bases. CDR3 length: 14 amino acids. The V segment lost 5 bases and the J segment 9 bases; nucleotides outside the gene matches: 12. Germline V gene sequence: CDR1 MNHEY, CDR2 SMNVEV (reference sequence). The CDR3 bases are TGTGCCAGCAGTACGCCGGGACAGAAAAAAGCCCAGTACTTC. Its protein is CASSTPGQKKAQYF.

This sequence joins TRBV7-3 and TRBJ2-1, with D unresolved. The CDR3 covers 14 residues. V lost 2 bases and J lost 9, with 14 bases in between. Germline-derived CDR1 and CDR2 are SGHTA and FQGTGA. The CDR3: CASSLFSGNGEQFF. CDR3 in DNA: TGTGCCAGCAGCTTATTCTCTGGGAACGGTGAGCAGTTCTTC.

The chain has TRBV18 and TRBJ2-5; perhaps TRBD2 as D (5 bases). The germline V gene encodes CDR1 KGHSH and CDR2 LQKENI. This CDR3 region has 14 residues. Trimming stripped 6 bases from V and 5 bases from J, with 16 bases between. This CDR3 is CASSQAGHSETQYF. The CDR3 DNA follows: TGTGCCAGCTCCCAGGCGGGCCATTCGGAGACCCAGTACTTC.

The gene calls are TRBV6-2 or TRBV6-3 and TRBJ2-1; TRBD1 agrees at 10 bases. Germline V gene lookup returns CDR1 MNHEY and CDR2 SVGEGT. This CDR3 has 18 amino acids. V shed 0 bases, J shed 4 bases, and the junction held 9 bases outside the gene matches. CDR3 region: CASSYSIEGTGEYNEQFF. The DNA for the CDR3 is TGTGCCAGCAGTTACTCGATAGAGGGGACAGGGGAATACAATGAGCAGTTCTTC.

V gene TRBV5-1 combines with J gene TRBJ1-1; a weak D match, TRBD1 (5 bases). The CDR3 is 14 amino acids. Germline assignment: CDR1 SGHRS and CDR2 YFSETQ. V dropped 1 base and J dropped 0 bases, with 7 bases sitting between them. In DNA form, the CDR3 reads TGCGCCAGCAGCTTGCTGGGGGTGAACACTGAAGCTTTCTTT. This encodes CASSLLGVNTEAFF.

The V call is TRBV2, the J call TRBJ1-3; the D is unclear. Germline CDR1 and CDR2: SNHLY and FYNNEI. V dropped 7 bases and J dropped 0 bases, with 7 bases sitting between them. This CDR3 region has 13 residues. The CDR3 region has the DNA TGTGCCAGCATTCGGATCTCTGGAAACACCATATATTTT. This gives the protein CASIRISGNTIYF.